Described below is a single T cell receptor beta chain sequence and its context. It has no known antigen specificity. Base qualities were left out, and no much larger clone turns up one base away. This sample was taken from a study of blood T cell repertoires in COVID-19 (dated by TCRdb to the early 2020s). Turning to the overall study: Samples from collaborators originated in the United States, Italy and Spain and spanned both the acute and convalescent phases of COVID-19. The dataset comprised deeply sampled blood TCRbeta repertoires from subjects exposed to, actively infected with, or recovered from COVID-19. The repertoires were released in a freely available public database meant as a resource for research on the immune response to SARS-CoV-2. Where HLA class I and class II types were available, the types were taken from metadata supplied by the sample provider, not from assay-based typing. The prospective study material was composed of cDNA or gDNA derived from T cells, B-cell-depleted T cells, or PBMCs. Sample metadata almost always included a de-identified subject ID, COVID-19 status, age in years and sex. The samples were drawn from two sources: the first 160 participants of the ongoing ImmuneRACE study, and 1,200 or so subjects contributed by 6 global collaborators. On the study overall, not on this receptor specifically: The quantity of clinical and demographic metadata differed by source and by participant and was supplied without curation.

TCRbeta CDR3 regions were amplified from genomic DNA by means of the immunoSEQ Assay, a bias-controlled multiplex PCR. The original pipeline was this. Nucleated cell counts per sample were estimated from amplification of reference gene primers within the assay. Sequence reads were collapsed and filtered to measure the absolute abundance of every unique TCRbeta CDR3 rearrangement. For each sample, productive Simpson clonality was calculated as the square root of Simpson's diversity index across productive rearrangements. TCRdb limited this immuneACCESS table to in-frame rearrangements with V and J called. A share of clones is missing; checked studies link under half to unresolved V genes, and the rest is unexplained. The V and J calls and clone size are taken from that table; D and trimming were inferred from the DNA. Here the sample has some 460,000 clones; around 90% occur a single time. Of the sample, approximately 2% falls within the top ten clones.

The germline V gene (reference sequence) sets CDR1 to SEHNR and CDR2 to FQNEAQ. The germline V end is reduced by 5 bases and the J end by 5 bases; junction bases left unmatched: 8. Counted from cysteine to phenylalanine, this CDR3 has 14 amino acids. Just CDR3 DNA is preserved here, 42 bases in frame from base 1. Enrolling through a virtual design, the prospective study's participants ranged in age from about 18 to 89 years and lived across around 25 United States geographic areas. In the prospective study, participants were assigned to cohorts based on the clinical history participants reported in a screening survey and a study questionnaire. In the prospective study, whole blood, serum and a nasopharyngeal or oropharyngeal swab were collected from each participant by mobile phlebotomists. Over a roughly 2-month period, participants in the prospective study had the option of providing additional blood draws and questionnaires. Prospective study blood samples were shipped either frozen or at room temperature before DNA extraction.

The source of this sequence is a woman under 30 with acute COVID-19. The specimen was PBMCs or T cells enriched from blood (not recorded which). The V and J segments used are TRBV7-9 and TRBJ1-2, and 7 junctional nucleotides match TRBD1. The nucleotides are TGTGCCAGCAGCCTAGGGACAGATTTTTATGGCTACACCTTC. Its product reads: CASSLGTDFYGYTF.